These T cell receptor beta chains were read from a single sample in a study of shared clonotypes between healthy human individuals. This table comes from immunoSEQ multiplex PCR, and its TCRdb copy is limited to in-frame clones, with some not included. The repertoire consists of about 2.1 million clones, with 93% occurring once and the leading ten covering more than 1.5%. The sequencing input was naive CD8+ T cells from PBMCs. These receptors all come from a man aged 18 to 30 in good health. Some clones in this sample may be carry-over from other donors' samples. CDR3s include the opening cysteine and the closing phenylalanine or tryptophan. D genes are given only for firm matches. A row's size may be missing; if present it is once, few, many or a size class.

d_call clone_size j_call v_call cdr3_nt cdr3_aa
TRBD1 NA TRBJ2-7 TRBV18 TGTGCCAGCTCACCAGCGGACAGGGCGGACGAGCAGTACTTC CASSPADRADEQYF
NA NA TRBJ1-2 TRBV6-5 TGTGCCAGCAGTTACTCAACAAGGGGCGACTATGGCTACACCTTC CASSYSTRGDYGYTF
NA NA TRBJ1-1 TRBV19 TGTGCCAGTAGCATTACGACAGGGAACACTGAAGCTTTCTTT CASSITTGNTEAFF
NA NA TRBJ1-2 TRBV13 TGTGCCAGCAGCTCAACAAGGGGAGGCGATGGCTACACCTTC CASSSTRGGDGYTF
TRBD2 NA TRBJ2-3 TRBV10-1 TGCGCCAGCAGCGAAGATAGCGGGGAGAGGATAGATACGCAGTATTTT CASSEDSGERIDTQYF
TRBD1 once TRBJ1-2 TRBV19 TGTGCCACTTTCCCGGGACAGGCTTATGGCTACACCTTC CATFPGQAYGYTF
NA NA TRBJ1-3 TRBV9 TGTGCCAGCAGCCTAGACACCGGTGGAAACACCATATATTTT CASSLDTGGNTIYF
NA once TRBJ2-3 TRBV27 TGTGCCAGCAGTTTCTTTTCGGGAACATTACCCCCGCCGGAGACGCAGTATTTT CASSFFSGTLPPPETQYF
NA few TRBJ1-3 TRBV7-9 TGTGCCAGCAGCCACCCCAGGAGCTCTGGAAACACCATATATTTT CASSHPRSSGNTIYF
NA NA TRBJ1-5 TRBV28 TGTGCCAGCACCCGGACGGCGGTACCTTATAGCAATCAGCCCCAGCATTTT CASTRTAVPYSNQPQHF
NA NA TRBJ1-2 TRBV29-1 TGCAGCGTACTAGGGGGAGGGTATGGCTACACCTTC CSVLGGGYGYTF
NA few TRBJ1-1 TRBV28 TGTGCCATTTCGGACAGACGCCGCACTGAAGCTTTCTTT CAISDRRRTEAFF
TRBD2 NA TRBJ2-5 TRBV10-3 TGTGCCATCAGTGGTATCACTAGCGGGAGGTTGGAGACCCAGTACTTC CAISGITSGRLETQYF
NA few TRBJ1-5 TRBV4-2 TGTGCCAGCAGCCAAGATCGCGCAACTAAGGGCAATCAGCCCCAGCATTTT CASSQDRATKGNQPQHF
TRBD1 NA TRBJ1-1 TRBV27 TGTGCCAGCAGTCCCTTATACAGGGGGCGAGGGACTGAAGCTTTCTTT CASSPLYRGRGTEAFF
TRBD2 NA TRBJ2-3 TRBV6-5 TGTGCCAGCAGTTCGACTAGCGGGGTGGATACGCAGTATTTT CASSSTSGVDTQYF
NA NA TRBJ2-7 TRBV5-6 TGTGCCAGCAGCTTCGGGACACACTACGAGCAGTACTTC CASSFGTHYEQYF
TRBD2 NA TRBJ2-1 TRBV6-4 TGTGCCAGCAGTCCTTGGGCGGGAGTTGTGAGCAATGAGCAGTTCTTC CASSPWAGVVSNEQFF
TRBD2 NA TRBJ2-7 TRBV10-3 TGTGCCATCACCCCTAGCGGGAGCTCCTACGAGCAGTACTTC CAITPSGSSYEQYF
NA NA TRBJ2-7 TRBV6-5 TGTGCCAGCATCCCAAGGGTTGGATACTACGAGCAGTACTTC CASIPRVGYYEQYF
NA NA TRBJ2-7 TRBV13 TGTGCCAGCAGCTCCACGTTCTCACCCGACTCCTACGAGCAGTACTTC CASSSTFSPDSYEQYF
NA NA TRBJ1-2 TRBV6-5 TGTGCCAGCAGCTCGGACAGACGGTACTATGGCTACACCTTC CASSSDRRYYGYTF
TRBD1 NA TRBJ1-2 TRBV2 TGTGCCAGCAGTTTAACAGGGGCCTATGGCTACACCTTC CASSLTGAYGYTF
TRBD1 NA TRBJ1-5 TRBV10-1 TGCGCCACCGTAACAGGGGTAAGCAATCAGCCCCAGCATTTT CATVTGVSNQPQHF
NA NA TRBJ1-1 TRBV13 TGTGCCAGCAGCTTTGGTCGGGACGAAGCCGCTTTCTTT CASSFGRDEAAFF
NA NA TRBJ2-7 TRBV19 TGTGCCAGTAGTATCGAGCGTTGGGGCTACGAGCAGTACTTC CASSIERWGYEQYF
NA NA TRBJ1-3 TRBV6-5 TGTGCCAGCAGCCGAGGACGGAACGCTGGAAACACCATATATTTT CASSRGRNAGNTIYF
TRBD1 NA TRBJ1-4 TRBV28 TGTGCCAGCAGCTCCCGGGACAGGGATTTTTCTCCTAATGAAAAACTGTTTTTT CASSSRDRDFSPNEKLFF
TRBD1 NA TRBJ2-1 TRBV18 TGTGCCAGCTCACCATTCGGGACAGGGACGAACAATGAGCAGTTCTTC CASSPFGTGTNNEQFF